This T cell receptor beta chain was identified during a study of T cells in Graves' hyperthyroidism and ophthalmopathy. Study-level results: Ophthalmopathy got predicted by the model a median approximately six months before its onset.

RNA transcripts yielded amplified TCR beta CDR3 regions. The primer set for the first-round RT-PCR of the TCR CDR3 was HTBI. TCRdb passed the multiplex PCR reads through MiXCR, listing each CDR3 protein once. The data show around 580,000 distinct CDR3 sequences, 16% seen once. For Graves' hyperthyroidism to be stable, ophthalmopathy could not progress within 18 months. This clonotype was counted at least ten times. Its target is not known. CDR3 length: 14 residues. Germline V gene sequence: CDR1 MNHNS, CDR2 SASEGT. Trimming removed 6 bases at V and 4 bases at J, with 12 bases between. What was sequenced was blood. The clonotype originates from a woman between 18 and 30 years old with Graves' hyperthyroidism. The rearrangement uses TRBV6-1 and TRBJ2-2; tentatively, D is TRBD1 (6 bases). The CDR3 region has the DNA TGTGCCAGCAGCCCAGGGGCGATCACCGGGGAGCTGTTTTTT. Protein: CASSPGAITGELFF.